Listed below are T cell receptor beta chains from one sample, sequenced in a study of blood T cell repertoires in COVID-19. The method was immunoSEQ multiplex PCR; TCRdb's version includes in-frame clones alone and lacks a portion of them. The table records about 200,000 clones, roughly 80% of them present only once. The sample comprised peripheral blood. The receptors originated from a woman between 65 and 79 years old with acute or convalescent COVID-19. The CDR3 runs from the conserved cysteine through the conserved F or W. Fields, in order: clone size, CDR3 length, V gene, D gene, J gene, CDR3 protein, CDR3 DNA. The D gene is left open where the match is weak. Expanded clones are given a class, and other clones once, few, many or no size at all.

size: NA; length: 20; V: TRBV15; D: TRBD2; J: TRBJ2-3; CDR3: CATSRDLWTSGAASTDTQYF; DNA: TGTGCCACCAGCAGAGATCTTTGGACTAGCGGGGCCGCTAGCACAGATACGCAGTATTTT
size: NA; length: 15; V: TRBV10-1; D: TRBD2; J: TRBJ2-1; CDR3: CASSASGGALNEQFF; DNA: TGCGCCAGCAGTGCTAGCGGGGGGGCCTTGAATGAGCAGTTCTTC
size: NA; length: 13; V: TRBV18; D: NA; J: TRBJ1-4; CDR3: CASSPRPNEKLFF; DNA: TGTGCCAGCTCACCACGGCCTAATGAAAAACTGTTTTTT
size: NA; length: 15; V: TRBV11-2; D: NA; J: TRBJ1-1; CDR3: CASSLSTVFDTEAFF; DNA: TGTGCCAGCAGCTTATCGACAGTCTTTGACACTGAAGCTTTCTTT
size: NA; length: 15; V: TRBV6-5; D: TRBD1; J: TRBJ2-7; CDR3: CATDKRGQGDSEQYF; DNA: TGTGCCACCGATAAAAGGGGACAGGGGGACTCCGAGCAGTACTTC
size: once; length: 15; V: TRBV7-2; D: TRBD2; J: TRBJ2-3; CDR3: CASSLGAGGADTQYF; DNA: TGTGCCAGCAGCTTAGGAGCGGGGGGGGCAGATACGCAGTATTTT
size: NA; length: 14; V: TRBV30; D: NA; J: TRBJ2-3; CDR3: CASSSRVSTDTQYF; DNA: TGTGCCTCGAGCAGCAGGGTTAGCACAGATACGCAGTATTTT
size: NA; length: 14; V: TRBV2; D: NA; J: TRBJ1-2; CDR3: CASSENFGPYGYTF; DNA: TGTGCCAGCAGTGAAAACTTTGGGCCCTATGGCTACACCTTC
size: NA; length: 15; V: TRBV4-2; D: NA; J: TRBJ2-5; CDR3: CASSQGQGSQETQYF; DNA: TGTGCCAGCAGCCAAGGCCAGGGCTCCCAAGAGACCCAGTACTTC
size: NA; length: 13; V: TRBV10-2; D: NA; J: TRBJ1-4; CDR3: CASPQGGREKLFF; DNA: TGCGCCAGCCCCCAAGGGGGTAGGGAAAAACTGTTTTTT